This T cell receptor (beta chain) was profiled in a study of T cell repertoires in cytomegalovirus infection. Study results and limitations: Clonotype analysis showed dominance of the ex vivo response by HLA-C-restricted CMV-specific TCR beta clonotypes.

This clonotype was picked up many times. Its antigen remains unidentified. Looked up from germline, CDR1 is ENHRY and CDR2 is SYGVKD. Trimming pared 2 bases from V and 0 bases from J, leaving 20 bases between. The CDR3 length is 18 residues. Each CDR3 protein gets one entry after TCRdb re-called the reads with MiXCR. The sample holds under 200,000 distinct CDR3 sequences, about a tenth seen once. This receptor was obtained from a human donor in good health (CMV status not recorded). Some clones in this sample may be carry-over from other donors' samples. The specimen sequenced was PBMCs. The chain recombines TRBV10-3 with TRBJ2-7; possibly TRBD2 for D (5 bases). The chain's CDR3 is CAISEPTSSGAHSYEQYF. In nucleotides, the CDR3 is TGTGCCATCAGTGAGCCAACTTCGAGCGGAGCTCACTCCTACGAGCAGTACTTC.